The 27 T cell receptor beta chains below come from one sample, sequenced in a study of CD8+ T cells in alopecia areata. The treatment: oral pan-JAK inhibitor, 5-10 mg twice daily. cDNA serving as the sequencing template came from extracted, reverse transcribed RNA. The protocol was immunoSEQ multiplex PCR, while the TCRdb copy is restricted to in-frame clones and leaves out a portion. The sample includes 60,000 to 90,000 clones, around 67% of them seen just once. The sequenced sample was CD8+ T cells sorted from blood, obtained at week 24, from a patient treated with tofacitinib. These receptors were collected from a human donor with alopecia areata.

The rearrangement joins TRBV15 to TRBJ1-5; tentatively, D is TRBD1 (5 bases). The CDR3 has 15 residues. The V end was cut by 3 bases, the J end by 4 bases, with 13 bases between. From germline, CDR1 is LNHNV and CDR2 YYDKDF (reference sequence). CDR3 residues: CATSRGMGGNQPQHF. The CDR3 DNA follows: TGTGCCACCAGCAGGGGAATGGGGGGTAATCAGCCCCAGCATTTT.

The gene calls are TRBV15 and TRBJ2-7; D could derive from TRBD1 or TRBD2 (5 bases each). CDR3 length: 14 amino acids. Between the trimmed V and J ends, which lost 5 bases and 3 bases, there was a span of 14 bases. Germline CDR1 is LNHNV and CDR2 is YYDKDF (reference sequence). The CDR3 here is CATSPGTVFYEQYF. The CDR3 bases are TGTGCCACCAGCCCAGGGACCGTTTTCTACGAGCAGTACTTC.

This clone was picked up a small number of times. The chain is built from TRBV7-2 and TRBJ2-2; the match to TRBD1 covers 7 bases. CDR1 and CDR2 (germline): SGHTA, FQGNSA. The CDR3 runs to 16 residues. V shed 5 bases and J 5 bases; nucleotides not matched to a gene: 11. The CDR3 coding sequence is TGTGCCAGCAGCCTAGTGCAACGGACAGGAACCGGGGAGCTGTTTTTT. Its translation: CASSLVQRTGTGELFF.

The V and J genes are TRBV2 and TRBJ1-6; TRBD1 matches at 9 bases. Unmatched junction bases numbered 13, after V lost 4 bases and J lost 9 bases. Germline lookup yields CDR1 SNHLY and CDR2 FYNNEI. This CDR3 contains 17 residues. The CDR3 region is CASSVSKGQGRSSPLHF. CDR3 nucleotide sequence: TGTGCCAGCAGTGTTTCTAAGGGACAGGGTAGAAGTTCACCCCTCCACTTT.

The genes are TRBV9 and TRBJ2-1; TRBD1 matches 8 bases. Trimming at V came to 3 bases and at J to 0 bases, leaving 5 bases not matched to a gene. The germline V gene encodes CDR1 SGDLS and CDR2 YYNGEE. The CDR3 contains 16 residues. In DNA, the CDR3 is TGTGCCAGCAGCGCGACAGGGGTCAGCTCCTACAATGAGCAGTTCTTC. It specifies CASSATGVSSYNEQFF.

V gene TRBV15 combines with J gene TRBJ2-1; a weak D match, TRBD2 (5 bases). From germline, CDR1 is LNHNV and CDR2 YYDKDF (reference sequence). The germline V and J ends were trimmed by 1 base and 1 base, with 8 bases remaining between them. The CDR3 loop spans 15 amino acids. The CDR3 region is CATSRAGESYNEQFF. CDR3 in DNA: TGTGCCACCAGCAGAGCCGGGGAGTCCTACAATGAGCAGTTCTTC.

The chain recombines TRBV2 with TRBJ1-1; 7 bases match TRBD1. Trimming at V came to 4 bases and at J to 4 bases, leaving 6 bases not matched to a gene. The CDR3 totals 14 residues. Germline V CDR1 and CDR2: SNHLY, FYNNEI. The CDR3 DNA is TGTGCCAGCAGTGGAACCGGGACAGTCACTGAAGCTTTCTTT. Translated, it gives CASSGTGTVTEAFF.

The table lists this clone with a few counts. The chain recombines TRBV6-5 with TRBJ1-2, with D perhaps TRBD1 (5 bases). The germline V gene has CDR1 MNHEY and CDR2 SVGAGI. Trimming removed 4 bases from V and 0 bases from J, with 9 bases in between. The CDR3 has 14 residues. CDR3 bases: TGTGCCAGCAGTTCGACAGTCCCTAACTATGGCTACACCTTC. Residues: CASSSTVPNYGYTF.

The J gene is TRBJ2-1, the V gene TRBV5-6; possibly TRBD2 for D (5 bases). V lost 0 bases to trimming and J lost 4 bases, with 11 bases between them. Germline V lookup: CDR1 SGHDT, CDR2 YYEEEE. The CDR3 is 15 residues long. The CDR3 sequence is CASSLEAGLYNEQFF. As DNA, the CDR3 is TGTGCCAGCAGCTTGGAGGCGGGCCTGTACAATGAGCAGTTCTTC.

In this sample, this clone turned up once. The chain carries TRBV27 and TRBJ2-7; possible D gene TRBD2, 6 bases. CDR3 length equals 13 residues. Germline V gene lookup returns CDR1 MNHEY and CDR2 SMNVEV (reference sequence). V gave up 5 bases and J gave up 2 bases, with 10 bases separating them. The CDR3 sequence is CASSARTTYEQYF. The CDR3 coding sequence is TGTGCCAGCAGTGCCAGGACTACCTACGAGCAGTACTTC.

This chain uses TRBV5-1 with TRBJ2-7; no definite D call. Germline V gives CDR1 SGHRS, CDR2 YFSETQ. Trimming took off 0 bases at V and 2 bases at J, with 9 bases between the two ends. The CDR3 sequence is 14 residues long. CDR3 in amino acids: CASSLEGYTYEQYF. The DNA for the CDR3 is TGCGCCAGCAGCTTGGAGGGCTACACCTACGAGCAGTACTTC. Full variable domain (rest looked up from reference TRBV5-1 and TRBJ2-7): KAGVTQTPRYLIKTRGQQVTLSCSPISGHRSVSWYQQTPGQGLQFLFEYFSETQRNKGNFPGRFSGRQFSNSRSEMNVSTLELGDSALYLCASSLEGYTYEQYFGPGTRLTVT.

This clone was detected a few times. The chain has TRBV29-1 and TRBJ2-1; 9 nucleotides align to TRBD1. This CDR3 has 14 residues. V lost 6 bases to trimming and J lost 0 bases; unmatched junction nucleotides: 3. Germline assignment: CDR1 SQVTM and CDR2 ANQGSEA. The CDR3 nucleotides are TGCAGCGTGAGACAGGGGGGCTCCTACAATGAGCAGTTCTTC. This encodes CSVRQGGSYNEQFF.

The genes are TRBV4-1 and TRBJ2-5; D possibly corresponds to TRBD1 (6 bases). The germline V gene encodes CDR1 MGHRA and CDR2 YSYEKL. The CDR3 totals 15 residues. Trimming cost V 1 base and J 0 bases, with 9 bases left between them. The CDR3 DNA sequence: TGCGCCAGCAGCCAAGTCCCAGGGGACCAAGAGACCCAGTACTTC. Encoded protein: CASSQVPGDQETQYF.

This chain links TRBV7-9 with TRBJ2-5, with 11 bases fitting TRBD1. Trimming took 1 base from V and 1 from J; bases not matched to a gene: 8. The CDR3 runs to 18 residues. Germline-derived CDR1 and CDR2 are SEHNR and FQNEAQ (reference sequence). The CDR3 region is CASSLGTGGSYTQETQYF. In nucleotides, the CDR3 is TGTGCCAGCAGCTTAGGGACAGGGGGCTCCTACACCCAAGAGACCCAGTACTTC.

This sequence joins TRBV27 and TRBJ2-7; 8 bases align to TRBD2. V lost 8 bases and J lost 2; bases outside the gene matches: 5. The CDR3 length is 13 residues. Per the germline V gene, CDR1 is MNHEY and CDR2 is SMNVEV (reference sequence). CDR3 sequence reads: CASGGLDAYEQYF. As DNA, the CDR3 is TGTGCCAGCGGGGGACTAGACGCCTACGAGCAGTACTTC.

This clone is judged medium-sized (0.01 to 0.1%). The chain couples TRBV11-2 to TRBJ2-7; unclear D gene. This CDR3 has 15 residues. The ends were cut back, 0 bases at V and 2 bases at J, with 11 bases in the middle. Germline CDR1 is SGHAT and CDR2 is FQNNGV. The CDR3 here is CASSLDPTATYEQYF. In DNA form, the CDR3 reads TGTGCCAGCAGCTTAGATCCAACGGCCACCTACGAGCAGTACTTC.

This clone was recorded only once. The V call is TRBV4-1, the J call TRBJ1-2; D is perhaps TRBD1 (5 bases). Trimming removed 1 base from V and 6 bases from J, with 12 bases in between. Germline V gene lookup returns CDR1 MGHRA and CDR2 YSYEKL. The CDR3 consists of 14 residues. This CDR3 reads CASSQVQFRDGYTF. CDR3 DNA: TGCGCCAGCAGCCAAGTCCAATTCAGGGATGGCTACACCTTC.

The CDR3 DNA is TGCGCCAGCAGCCTGCCGGGGACGGCTGAAGCTTTCTTT. Protein product: CASSLPGTAEAFF. The J gene is TRBJ1-1, the V gene TRBV5-1; possibly TRBD1 for D (5 bases). The CDR3 is 13 residues long. Trimming removed 4 bases at V and 6 bases at J, with 13 bases between. The germline V gene has CDR1 SGHRS and CDR2 YFSETQ.

The rearrangement uses TRBV29-1 and TRBJ2-1, with TRBD1 matching 10 bases. Germline V gene data show CDR1 as SQVTM and CDR2 as ANQGSEA. Trimming took 7 bases from V and 2 from J; bases not matched to a gene: 2. This CDR3 region has 13 residues. CDR3 sequence (DNA): TGCAGCGCAGGGACAGGGGCCTACAATGAGCAGTTCTTC. This translates into CSAGTGAYNEQFF.

CDR3 region: CASSQAIGGPGGISGANVLTF. CDR3 coding DNA: TGCGCCAGCAGCCAAGCTATCGGAGGACCGGGAGGAATCTCTGGGGCCAACGTCCTGACTTTC. The chain couples TRBV4-3 to TRBJ2-6; 7 bases are shared with TRBD2. Germline CDR1 LGHNA, CDR2 YSLEER. V was clipped by 1 base and J by 0 bases; unmatched bases: 15. This CDR3 has 21 residues.

The chain combines TRBV15 with TRBJ1-2; a weak D match, TRBD1 (5 bases). The CDR3 is made up of 13 amino acids. Germline V CDR1 and CDR2: LNHNV, YYDKDF (reference sequence). V gave up 4 bases and J gave up 6 bases, with 12 bases separating them. The CDR3 here is CATSTPGSDGYTF. The CDR3 nucleotides are TGTGCCACCAGCACCCCAGGGTCCGATGGCTACACCTTC.

Only a few counts were recorded for this clone. V gene TRBV19 combines with J gene TRBJ2-7; D tentatively reads TRBD1 or TRBD2 (5 bases each). This CDR3 contains 14 residues. Germline assignment: CDR1 LNHDA and CDR2 SQIVND (reference sequence). Deletions cut 3 bases from V and 3 bases from J, with 12 bases between. CDR3 bases: TGTGCCAGTAGTATTGGGGGACGGTTCTACGAGCAGTACTTC. Translating gives CASSIGGRFYEQYF.

J is TRBJ2-3 and V is TRBV2, with TRBD2 matching 8 bases. J was trimmed by 0 bases and V by 10 bases; bases with no gene match: 6. This CDR3 spans 14 amino acids. Per the germline V gene, CDR1 is SNHLY and CDR2 is FYNNEI. The CDR3 nucleotides read TGTGCCAAATACGGGAGGGATAGCACAGATACGCAGTATTTT. Amino acids: CAKYGRDSTDTQYF.

The sample holds a few counts of this clone. The V call is TRBV7-9, the J call TRBJ2-1; D gene unclear. The CDR3 has 16 residues. The germline V and J ends were trimmed by 0 bases and 7 bases, with 16 bases remaining between them. Germline CDR1 and CDR2: SEHNR and FQNEAQ (reference sequence). The chain's CDR3 is CASSLAFETLINEQFF. Written as DNA, the CDR3 is TGTGCCAGCAGCTTAGCTTTCGAGACACTTATAAATGAGCAGTTCTTC.

This chain joins TRBV7-6 and TRBJ1-1; no clear D gene. CDR3 length: 13 residues. CDR1 SGHVS and CDR2 FNYEAQ come from the germline V gene. Between the trimmed V and J ends, which lost 5 bases and 7 bases, there was a span of 14 bases. The CDR3 nucleotides are TGTGCCAGCAGCCCCCCCGGAAAGGTTGAAGCTTTCTTT. Encoded protein: CASSPPGKVEAFF.

This chain links TRBV4-3 with TRBJ2-5, with 11 positions matching TRBD2. Trimming cost V 0 bases and J 4 bases; bases outside gene matches: 10. The CDR3 sequence is 18 residues long. Germline V gene sequence: CDR1 LGHNA, CDR2 YSLEER. The chain's CDR3 is CASSQEIAGGPLSETQYF. CDR3 nucleotide sequence: TGCGCCAGCAGCCAAGAGATAGCGGGGGGGCCCCTGTCAGAGACCCAGTACTTC.

This chain joins TRBV7-2 and TRBJ2-1, with unresolved D. With 2 bases removed from V and 0 bases from J, the gap between germline ends came to 8 bases. Germline CDR1 is SGHTA and CDR2 is FQGNSA. The CDR3 consists of 15 residues. The CDR3 protein is CASSLLRSSYNEQFF. The CDR3 coding sequence is TGTGCCAGCAGCTTATTACGGAGCTCCTACAATGAGCAGTTCTTC. Based on the CDR3 plus reference TRBV7-2 and TRBJ2-1, the full variable domain is GAGVSQSPSNKVTEKGKDVELRCDPISGHTALYWYRQSLGQGLEFLIYFQGNSAPDKSGLPSDRFSAERTGGSVSTLTIQRTQQEDSAVYLCASSLLRSSYNEQFFGPGTRLTVL.